The 32 T cell receptor beta chains below were found in one sample sequenced in a study of T cells in Graves' hyperthyroidism and ophthalmopathy. What was amplified from RNA transcripts were TCR beta CDR3 regions. Using the HTBI primer set, a first-round RT-PCR was run on the TCR CDR3. TCRdb re-called the multiplex PCR reads with MiXCR, one entry per CDR3 protein. The sample comprises 450,000 to 700,000 distinct CDR3 sequences, around 45% of which are singletons, and over 15% rests with the top ten. Material: peripheral blood or thyroid tissue (not recorded which). These receptors came from an adult woman with Graves' disease, either hyperthyroidism or ophthalmopathy (not recorded which).

A note on this clonotype: A junction boundary mismatches the germline segment, possibly from a read error. CDR3 sequence reads: CASTPGDTEAFF. DNA for the CDR3: TGTGCCAGCACCCCCGGGGACACTGAAGCCTTCTTT. The chain uses TRBV2 and TRBJ1-1; D perhaps matches TRBD1 (6 bases). CDR1 SNHLY and CDR2 FYNNEI come from the germline V gene. The CDR3 has 12 amino acids. Filled out from reference TRBV2 and TRBJ1-1, the complete variable domain reads EPEVTQTPSHQVTQMGQEVILRCVPISNHLYFYWYRQILGQKVEFLVSFYNNEISEKSEIFDDQFSVERPDGSNFTLKIRSTKLEDSAMYFCASTPGDTEAFFGQGTRLTVV.

The chain joins TRBV7-2 to TRBJ1-3, with D uncertain. V lost 1 base and J 1 base, leaving 8 bases between the germline ends. The CDR3 sequence is 15 residues long. The germline gives CDR1 SGHTA, CDR2 FQGNSA. CDR3 DNA: TGTGCCAGCAGCTTAGTGCCGAGGTCTGGAAACACCATATATTTT. Translating it yields CASSLVPRSGNTIYF.

The table lists this clonotype with a few counts. The J gene is TRBJ2-2, the V gene TRBV10-3; D is ambiguous. V was shortened by 4 bases and J by 1 base, with 7 bases between the two germline ends. The CDR3 covers 14 residues. The V gene's germline CDR1 is ENHRY and CDR2 SYGVKD. CDR3 loop: CAISGQENTGELFF. Here the CDR3 DNA reads TGTGCCATCAGTGGGCAGGAGAACACCGGGGAGCTGTTTTTT.

J is TRBJ2-6 and V is TRBV19; no clear D. The V end was cut by 9 bases, the J end by 0 bases, with 9 bases between. Germline V gene sequence: CDR1 LNHDA, CDR2 SQIVND (reference sequence). The CDR3 sequence is 14 residues long. CDR3 in amino acids: CASKESSGANVLTF. In DNA form, the CDR3 reads TGTGCCAGCAAAGAGAGCTCTGGGGCCAACGTCCTGACTTTC.

This clonotype was counted ten times or more. The CDR3 reads CASSLNTENAGYTF. The CDR3 DNA follows: TGCGCCAGCAGCCTGAACACAGAGAACGCAGGCTACACCTTC. V is TRBV5-1 and J is TRBJ1-2; the D is unclear. Trimming took 4 bases from V and 8 from J, leaving 18 bases between them. Germline CDR1 and CDR2: SGHRS and YFSETQ. There are 14 residues in the CDR3.

This clonotype showed up just a few times. The chain is built from TRBV6-6 and TRBJ1-1, with D hard to call. Germline loops: CDR1 MNHNY, CDR2 SVGAGI (reference sequence). The CDR3 has 13 amino acids. Trimming shortened V by 3 bases and J by 6 bases, and 11 bases separated the two germline ends. The CDR3 DNA reads TGTGCCAGCAGTTATCGGGGAACCGCTGAAGCTTTCTTT. It codes for CASSYRGTAEAFF.

To note about this clonotype: One end of the junction does not line up with germline, which may come from a read error. This chain joins TRBV7-8 and TRBJ2-5; D possibly uses TRBD1 or TRBD2 (5 bases each). Germline values: CDR1 SGHVS, CDR2 FQNEAQ. This CDR3 contains 11 residues. The CDR3 sequence: CASSLAGTLYF. The CDR3 DNA sequence: TGTGCCAGCAGCTTAGCCGGGACCCTGTACTTC.

This clonotype has at least ten counts. The chain couples TRBV20-1 to TRBJ2-7; 13 bases are shared with TRBD2. CDR1 is DFQATT and CDR2 is SNEGSKA in the germline V gene (reference sequence). With 6 bases clipped from V and 3 bases from J, the junction kept 5 bases outside the gene matches. The length of the CDR3 is 14 residues. The chain's CDR3 is CSATLAGGDYEQYF. The CDR3 nucleotides read TGCAGTGCCACACTAGCGGGAGGGGACTACGAGCAGTACTTC.

This clonotype showed up many times. The chain couples TRBV30 to TRBJ1-5; no firm D call. The germline V gene encodes CDR1 GTSNPN and CDR2 SVGIG (reference sequence). This CDR3 contains 14 residues. The germline V and J ends were trimmed by 0 bases and 1 base, with 7 bases remaining between them. CDR3 bases: TGTGCCTGGAGTGTAACCGGCAGCAATCAGCCCCAGCATTTT. This sequence encodes CAWSVTGSNQPQHF. Looking up the rest from reference TRBV30 and TRBJ1-5 gives the full variable domain: SQTIHQWPATLVQPVGSPLSLECTVEGTSNPNLYWYRQAAGRGLQLLFYSVGIGQISSEVPQNLSASRPQDRQFILSSKKLLLSDSGFYLCAWSVTGSNQPQHFGDGTRLSIL.

Notes on this clonotype: One end of the junction fails to match germline, which may point to a read error. The chain recombines TRBV10-3 with TRBJ1-6, with TRBD1 as a possible D gene (6 bases). Germline V CDR1 and CDR2: ENHRY, SYGVKD. The CDR3 consists of 17 residues. Here the CDR3 reads CAISESGGGPDNSPPHF. The DNA for the CDR3 is TGTGCCATCAGTGAGTCGGGGGGGGGCCCTGATAATTCACCCCCCCACTTT.

This clonotype was seen just once. The genes are TRBV6-5 and TRBJ1-2; D not resolved. V dropped 2 bases and J dropped 4 bases, with 11 bases sitting between them. The CDR3 is 14 residues long. Germline V gives CDR1 MNHEY, CDR2 SVGAGI. Here the CDR3 DNA reads TGTGCCAGCAGTTACGGGCGGACGGGCTATGGCTACACCTTC. Protein sequence: CASSYGRTGYGYTF.

The chain carries TRBV10-3 and TRBJ1-1; D remains ambiguous. Between the trimmed V and J ends, which lost 7 bases and 4 bases, there was a span of 13 bases. Germline-derived CDR1 and CDR2 are ENHRY and SYGVKD. The CDR3 is 13 amino acids. The CDR3 DNA follows: TGTGCCATCAATTCGGCGAAGGGCACTGAAGCTTTCTTT. It codes for CAINSAKGTEAFF.

This clonotype was found a few times. The V and J genes are TRBV7-2 and TRBJ2-7; a possible D gene is TRBD2 (7 bases). CDR1 is SGHTA and CDR2 is FQGNSA in the germline V gene. V was shortened by 1 base and J by 9 bases, with 13 bases between the two germline ends. The CDR3 length is 13 residues. The DNA of the CDR3 is TGTGCCAGCAGCTTAGGACCGGGGGGCGGGCAGTACTTC. It specifies CASSLGPGGGQYF.

On this clonotype itself: A read error is likely, as this CDR3 ends without the conserved phenylalanine or tryptophan. The CDR3 sequence is CASSQDPTGLYEQYL. The DNA for the CDR3 is TGCGCCAGCAGCCAAGACCCGACGGGACTCTACGAGCAGTACCTC. The chain carries TRBV4-1 and TRBJ2-7, with D possibly matching TRBD2 (6 bases). V was pared by 0 bases and J by 3 bases, with 12 bases between. Germline CDR1 and CDR2: MGHRA and YSYEKL. The length of the CDR3 is 15 residues.

This clonotype was seen ten or more times. The V gene is TRBV7-2, the J gene TRBJ2-7; TRBD2 agrees at 8 bases. Germline V CDR1 and CDR2: SGHTA, FQGNSA. The CDR3 runs 14 residues. J gave up 1 base and V 8 bases, and 7 bases lay outside the gene matches. CDR3 coding DNA: TGTGCCAGCGGGGGGACGGGAGGGTCCTACGAGCAGTACTTC. Its protein is CASGGTGGSYEQYF. Filled out from reference TRBV7-2 and TRBJ2-7, the complete variable domain reads GAGVSQSPSNKVTEKGKDVELRCDPISGHTALYWYRQSLGQGLEFLIYFQGNSAPDKSGLPSDRFSAERTGGSVSTLTIQRTQQEDSAVYLCASGGTGGSYEQYFGPGTRLTVT.

At least ten counts were recorded for this clonotype. Germline and junction disagree at one end, which may indicate a read error. The chain uses TRBV12-3 or TRBV12-4 and TRBJ2-5; TRBD1 agrees at 7 bases. The CDR3 is 14 amino acids. CDR3 coding DNA: TGTGCCAGCAGCCCCAGGGGGTCTCAAGGGACCCAGTACTTC. As protein: CASSPRGSQGTQYF.

This clonotype was seen just once. This sequence joins TRBV2 and TRBJ2-7; 8 bases map to TRBD1. This CDR3 spans 16 amino acids. With V trimmed by 4 bases and J by 4 bases, 12 bases remained unmatched. The germline V gene encodes CDR1 SNHLY and CDR2 FYNNEI. CDR3 sequence reads: CASSGPGQGSGYEQYF. CDR3 nucleotides: TGTGCCAGCAGTGGGCCAGGACAGGGTTCGGGATACGAGCAGTACTTC.

This clonotype was picked up many times. The rearrangement links TRBV4-1 to TRBJ1-3; D might be TRBD1 (5 bases). V was trimmed by 4 bases and J by 2 bases, leaving 12 bases between them. The CDR3 runs to 15 residues. Germline CDR1 MGHRA, CDR2 YSYEKL. The CDR3: CASSLLIGAGNTIYF. CDR3 in DNA: TGCGCCAGCAGCCTCTTAATAGGGGCTGGAAACACCATATATTTT.

For this clonotype: Given a much more abundant clone one base away, this may be a read error. The chain employs TRBV4-1 and TRBJ1-1; possibly TRBD1 for D (6 bases). This CDR3 comprises 14 residues. The germline CDR1 and CDR2 sequences are MGHRA and YSYEKL. CDR3 sequence reads: CVSSQEGGAIEAFF. CDR3 DNA sequence: TGCGTCAGCAGCCAAGAAGGGGGGGCCATTGAAGCTTTCTTT.

V gene TRBV2 combines with J gene TRBJ2-5, with TRBD2 matching 8 bases. The germline V gene encodes CDR1 SNHLY and CDR2 FYNNEI. The CDR3 is 14 amino acids. The V segment lost 10 bases and the J segment 8 bases; nucleotides outside the gene matches: 15. The CDR3 region is CATNDGAGEATQYF. DNA of the CDR3: TGTGCCACAAACGACGGAGCGGGAGAGGCTACCCAGTACTTC. The full variable domain, in which reference TRBV2 and TRBJ2-5 provide the parts outside the CDR3, is EPEVTQTPSHQVTQMGQEVILRCVPISNHLYFYWYRQILGQKVEFLVSFYNNEISEKSEIFDDQFSVERPDGSNFTLKIRSTKLEDSAMYFCATNDGAGEATQYFGPGTRLLVL.

This clonotype was detected ten times or more. V usage is TRBV11-2 and J usage is TRBJ2-2, with 11 bases identical to TRBD2. CDR1 SGHAT and CDR2 FQNNGV come from the germline V gene. V shed 8 bases and J 6 bases; nucleotides not matched to a gene: 23. There are 20 residues in the CDR3. The CDR3 coding sequence is TGTGCCAGCGCTACCTTCTGGGCTAGCGGGAGGAGGATTGGGGCCGGGGAGCTGTTTTTT. This encodes CASATFWASGRRIGAGELFF.

The chain couples TRBV19 to TRBJ1-1; D not certain. Trimming took off 2 bases at V and 4 bases at J, with 11 bases between the two ends. The CDR3 covers 14 residues. Germline-derived CDR1 and CDR2 are LNHDA and SQIVND (reference sequence). CDR3 loop: CASSITGIGTEAFF. The CDR3 DNA is TGTGCCAGTAGTATAACGGGGATTGGCACTGAAGCTTTCTTT. The full variable domain, in which reference TRBV19 and TRBJ1-1 provide the parts outside the CDR3, is DGGITQSPKYLFRKEGQNVTLSCEQNLNHDAMYWYRQDPGQGLRLIYYSQIVNDFQKGDIAEGYSVSREKKESFPLTVTSAQKNPTAFYLCASSITGIGTEAFFGQGTRLTVV.

This clonotype showed up many times. The CDR3 DNA reads TGTGCCAGCAGCGAACCTCGACTAGCAGCGAACACCGGGGAGCTGTTTTTT. Protein: CASSEPRLAANTGELFF. V usage is TRBV9 and J usage is TRBJ2-2; TRBD2 matches at 7 bases. The germline V gene encodes CDR1 SGDLS and CDR2 YYNGEE. Trimming at V came to 3 bases and at J to 0 bases, leaving 8 bases not matched to a gene. The CDR3 sequence is 17 residues long.

CDR3 protein: CSVDSLNTEAFF. In DNA form, the CDR3 reads TGCAGCGTGGACAGCCTGAACACTGAAGCTTTCTTT. The chain is built from TRBV29-1 and TRBJ1-1; weak D call: TRBD1 (6 bases). Germline V lookup: CDR1 SQVTM, CDR2 ANQGSEA. CDR3 length equals 12 residues. V was trimmed by 6 bases and J by 0 bases, leaving 8 bases between them.

The V gene is TRBV10-3, the J gene TRBJ2-7; D is tentatively TRBD1 or TRBD2 (5 bases each). Trimming left V 8 bases short and J 3 bases short, with 14 bases between. Per the germline V gene, CDR1 is ENHRY and CDR2 is SYGVKD. This CDR3 has 13 residues. The CDR3 DNA follows: TGTGCCATCGGCCCCGGGACGGACTACGAGCAGTACTTC. Translated, it gives CAIGPGTDYEQYF.

This clonotype has a count of ten or more. The chain combines TRBV5-1 with TRBJ2-5; the match to TRBD1 covers 9 bases. Unmatched junction bases numbered 7, after V lost 2 bases and J lost 5 bases. CDR1 is SGHRS and CDR2 is YFSETQ in the germline V gene. The CDR3 is 15 residues long. The CDR3 DNA reads TGCGCCAGCAGCTTACAGAACAGGGGGCATGAGACCCAGTACTTC. Its translation is CASSLQNRGHETQYF.

Turning to this clonotype: This could be a read error, since a much larger clone is one nucleotide away. The chain uses TRBV5-4 and TRBJ1-1; D possibly corresponds to TRBD1 (6 bases). Germline V gives CDR1 SGHNT, CDR2 YYREEE (reference sequence). CDR3 size: 13 residues. The V end was cut by 3 bases, the J end by 4 bases, with 10 bases between. As DNA, the CDR3 is TGTGCCAGCAGCTCCGGACAGCTCACTGAAGCTTTCTTT. This codes for CASSSGQLTEAFF.

The V gene is TRBV5-8, the J gene TRBJ2-6; D is unclear. Trimming left V 0 bases short and J 0 bases short, with 7 bases between. CDR1 is SGHTS, CDR2 YDEGEE, per germline. The CDR3 is made up of 16 amino acids. This chain's CDR3 is CASSLEQNSGANVLTF. CDR3 DNA: TGTGCCAGCAGCTTGGAGCAGAACTCTGGGGCCAACGTCCTGACTTTC.

About this clonotype itself: Likely a read error: the CDR3 ends without its conserved phenylalanine or tryptophan. No DNA is shown, since the ends of the CDR3 on it are uncertain; the CDR3 is the one TCRdb lists. The rearrangement links TRBV15 to TRBJ1-3. Termini included, the CDR3 measures 8 amino acids. Looked up from germline, CDR1 is LNHNV and CDR2 is YYDKDF (reference sequence). CDR3 amino acids: CATSPALV.

This chain joins TRBV15 and TRBJ1-5; D is ambiguous. V was trimmed by 2 bases and J by 3 bases, leaving 2 bases between them. This CDR3 is built from 12 residues. CDR1 is LNHNV and CDR2 is YYDKDF in the germline V gene (reference sequence). The CDR3 spells CATSRNNQPQHF. For the CDR3, the DNA is TGTGCCACCAGCAGAAACAATCAGCCCCAGCATTTT.

The count of this clonotype is one. This chain uses TRBV9 with TRBJ1-2; D remains unclear. The germline V gene has CDR1 SGDLS and CDR2 YYNGEE. The CDR3 covers 11 residues. Trimming left V 2 bases short and J 8 bases short, with 7 bases between. CDR3 residues: CASSVSQGYTF. CDR3 bases: TGTGCCAGCAGCGTTTCCCAGGGCTACACCTTC. Supplemented by reference TRBV9 and TRBJ1-2, the full variable domain reads DSGVTQTPKHLITATGQRVTLRCSPRSGDLSVYWYQQSLDQGLQFLIQYYNGEERAKGNILERFSAQQFPDLHSELNLSSLELGDSALYFCASSVSQGYTFGSGTRLTVV.

The sample holds one count of this clonotype. One end of the junction fails to match germline, which may point to a read error. The V and J genes are TRBV6-5 and TRBJ1-5; 10 bases line up with TRBD1. Germline assignment: CDR1 MNHEY and CDR2 SVGAGI. The CDR3 contains 13 residues. In DNA, the CDR3 is TGCAGTGCTAGACAGGGGGCCTATCAGCCCCAGCATTTT. It translates to CSARQGAYQPQHF.